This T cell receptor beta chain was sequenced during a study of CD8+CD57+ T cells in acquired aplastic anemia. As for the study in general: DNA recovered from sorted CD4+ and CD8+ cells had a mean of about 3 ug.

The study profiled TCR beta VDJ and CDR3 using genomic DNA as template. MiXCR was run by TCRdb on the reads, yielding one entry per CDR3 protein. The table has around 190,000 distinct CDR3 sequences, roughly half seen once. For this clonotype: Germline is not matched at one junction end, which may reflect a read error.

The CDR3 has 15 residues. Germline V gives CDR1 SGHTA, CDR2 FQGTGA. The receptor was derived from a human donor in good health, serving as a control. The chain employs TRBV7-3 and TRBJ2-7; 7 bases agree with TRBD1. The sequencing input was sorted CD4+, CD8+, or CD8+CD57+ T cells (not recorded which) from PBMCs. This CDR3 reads CASGLTGTDSYEQYF. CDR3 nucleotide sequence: TGTGCCAGCGGCTTAACCGGGACAGATTCCTACGAGCAGTACTTC.